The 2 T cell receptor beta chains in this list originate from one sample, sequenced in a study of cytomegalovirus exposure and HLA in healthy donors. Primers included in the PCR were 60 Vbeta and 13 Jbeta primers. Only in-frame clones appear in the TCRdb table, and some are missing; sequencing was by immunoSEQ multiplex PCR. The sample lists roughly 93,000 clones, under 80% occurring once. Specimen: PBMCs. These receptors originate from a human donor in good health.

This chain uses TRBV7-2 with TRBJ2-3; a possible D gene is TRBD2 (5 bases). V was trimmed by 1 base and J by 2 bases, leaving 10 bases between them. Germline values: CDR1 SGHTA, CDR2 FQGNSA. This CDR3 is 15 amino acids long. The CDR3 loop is CASSLVEGVTDTQYF. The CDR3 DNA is TGTGCCAGCAGCTTAGTAGAGGGAGTCACAGATACGCAGTATTTT.

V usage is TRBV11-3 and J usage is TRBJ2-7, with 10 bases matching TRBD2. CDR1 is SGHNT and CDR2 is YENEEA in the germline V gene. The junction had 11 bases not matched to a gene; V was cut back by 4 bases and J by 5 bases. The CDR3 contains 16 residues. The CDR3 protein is CASSSRAASGSHEQYF. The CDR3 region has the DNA TGTGCCAGCAGCTCGCGTGCAGCTAGCGGGAGCCACGAGCAGTACTTC.